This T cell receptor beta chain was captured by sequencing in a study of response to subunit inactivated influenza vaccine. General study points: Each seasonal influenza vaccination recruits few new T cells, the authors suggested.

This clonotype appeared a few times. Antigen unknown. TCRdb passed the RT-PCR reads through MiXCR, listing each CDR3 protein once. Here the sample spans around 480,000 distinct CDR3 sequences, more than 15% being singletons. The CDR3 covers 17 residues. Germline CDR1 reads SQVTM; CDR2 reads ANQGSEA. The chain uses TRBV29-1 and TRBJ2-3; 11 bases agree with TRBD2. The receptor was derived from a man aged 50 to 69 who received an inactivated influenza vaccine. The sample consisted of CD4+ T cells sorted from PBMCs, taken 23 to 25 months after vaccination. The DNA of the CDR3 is TGCACAGCGGGTGTCCCGACTAGCGGGACCAGCACAGATACGCAGTATTTT. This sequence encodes CTAGVPTSGTSTDTQYF.